This T cell receptor (beta chain) was found in a study of T cells in Graves' hyperthyroidism and ophthalmopathy. This clonotype was seen many times. TCR beta CDR3 regions were amplified from RNA. The primer set for the first-round RT-PCR of the TCR CDR3 was HTBI. TCRdb passed the multiplex PCR reads through MiXCR, listing each CDR3 protein once. The repertoire includes roughly 400,000 distinct CDR3 sequences, over 12% of them detected once, and around 30% sits in the top ten. Germline V gene lookup returns CDR1 SGHAT and CDR2 FQNNGV. V lost 0 bases and J 6 bases, leaving 14 bases between the germline ends. This CDR3 is built from 15 residues.

V is TRBV11-2 and J is TRBJ1-1; D ambiguous. The source material was blood. The receptor was derived from a man between 45 and 60 years old with Graves' ophthalmopathy. The CDR3 sequence is CASSLEVDVAPEAFF. CDR3 in DNA: TGTGCCAGCAGCTTAGAGGTTGACGTTGCCCCTGAAGCTTTCTTT.